A single sample is the source of the 7 T cell receptor beta chains below, sequenced in a study of cytomegalovirus exposure and HLA in healthy donors. Primers: 60 Vbeta forward and 13 Jbeta reverse. The table came from immunoSEQ multiplex PCR; TCRdb's copy has only in-frame clones and leaves some out. The profile shows some 150,000 clones, 70% to 80% of them singletons. The sequenced material came from PBMCs. Receptors were obtained from a man between 18 and 29 years old in good health and CMV-seropositive.

This chain links TRBV18 with TRBJ1-2; TRBD1 aligns across 7 bases. CDR1 and CDR2 (germline): KGHSH, LQKENI. V was clipped by 6 bases and J by 6 bases; unmatched bases: 10. CDR3 size: 14 residues. CDR3 protein: CASSPDRTRDGYTF. The CDR3 DNA sequence: TGTGCCAGCTCTCCGGACAGGACCCGCGATGGCTACACCTTC.

V usage is TRBV9 and J usage is TRBJ1-5, with 8 bases identical to TRBD1. This CDR3 spans 16 amino acids. V was clipped by 3 bases and J by 1 base; unmatched bases: 6. CDR1 and CDR2 from the germline V gene are SGDLS and YYNGEE. In nucleotides, the CDR3 is TGTGCCAGCAGCGCCGGGACAGGAACCAGCAATCAGCCCCAGCATTTT. Protein product: CASSAGTGTSNQPQHF.

This chain links TRBV19 with TRBJ1-5, with no clear D. CDR3 length: 16 amino acids. V was shortened by 2 bases and J by 2 bases, with 13 bases between the two germline ends. Looked up from germline, CDR1 is LNHDA and CDR2 is SQIVND (reference sequence). The CDR3 bases are TGTGCCAGTAGTATAAGTTACGGGGTGGGCAATCAGCCCCAGCATTTT. Its translation is CASSISYGVGNQPQHF.

The V gene is TRBV9, the J gene TRBJ2-2; 9 positions agree with TRBD1. Germline V CDR1 and CDR2: SGDLS, YYNGEE. V lost 3 bases, J lost 2 bases, and 8 bases stayed unmatched. This CDR3 is 17 amino acids long. The CDR3 DNA reads as TGTGCCAGCAGCGCCGCCGGGACAGGGTTTAACACCGGGGAGCTGTTTTTT. As protein: CASSAAGTGFNTGELFF.

V is TRBV5-1 and J is TRBJ2-3; D is uncertain. This CDR3 comprises 14 residues. V lost 2 bases to trimming and J lost 4 bases, with 11 bases between them. The germline gives CDR1 SGHRS, CDR2 YFSETQ. CDR3 loop: CASSFGRSPDTQYF. DNA of the CDR3: TGCGCCAGCAGCTTCGGTCGCTCGCCAGATACGCAGTATTTT.

The chain links TRBV19 to TRBJ2-3; 7 bases match TRBD1. V shed 6 bases, J shed 1 base, and the junction held 7 bases outside the gene matches. Germline V CDR1 and CDR2: LNHDA, SQIVND (reference sequence). The CDR3 loop spans 15 amino acids. The CDR3 DNA sequence: TGTGCCAGTAGAAGATCCGGGACAGGCACAGATACGCAGTATTTT. Translation: CASRRSGTGTDTQYF. Full variable domain (outside the CDR3, taken from reference TRBV19 and TRBJ2-3): DGGITQSPKYLFRKEGQNVTLSCEQNLNHDAMYWYRQDPGQGLRLIYYSQIVNDFQKGDIAEGYSVSREKKESFPLTVTSAQKNPTAFYLCASRRSGTGTDTQYFGPGTRLTVL.

This clone was counted once. This rearrangement joins TRBV5-6 to TRBJ2-1, with 9 positions matching TRBD1. The germline gives CDR1 SGHDT, CDR2 YYEEEE. CDR3 size: 17 residues. V trimming: 3 bases; J trimming: 8 bases; junction bases outside the gene matches: 15. The CDR3 spells CASSSALGQGPRDEQFF. CDR3 nucleotides: TGTGCCAGCAGCTCAGCGTTGGGACAGGGACCTAGGGATGAGCAGTTCTTC.